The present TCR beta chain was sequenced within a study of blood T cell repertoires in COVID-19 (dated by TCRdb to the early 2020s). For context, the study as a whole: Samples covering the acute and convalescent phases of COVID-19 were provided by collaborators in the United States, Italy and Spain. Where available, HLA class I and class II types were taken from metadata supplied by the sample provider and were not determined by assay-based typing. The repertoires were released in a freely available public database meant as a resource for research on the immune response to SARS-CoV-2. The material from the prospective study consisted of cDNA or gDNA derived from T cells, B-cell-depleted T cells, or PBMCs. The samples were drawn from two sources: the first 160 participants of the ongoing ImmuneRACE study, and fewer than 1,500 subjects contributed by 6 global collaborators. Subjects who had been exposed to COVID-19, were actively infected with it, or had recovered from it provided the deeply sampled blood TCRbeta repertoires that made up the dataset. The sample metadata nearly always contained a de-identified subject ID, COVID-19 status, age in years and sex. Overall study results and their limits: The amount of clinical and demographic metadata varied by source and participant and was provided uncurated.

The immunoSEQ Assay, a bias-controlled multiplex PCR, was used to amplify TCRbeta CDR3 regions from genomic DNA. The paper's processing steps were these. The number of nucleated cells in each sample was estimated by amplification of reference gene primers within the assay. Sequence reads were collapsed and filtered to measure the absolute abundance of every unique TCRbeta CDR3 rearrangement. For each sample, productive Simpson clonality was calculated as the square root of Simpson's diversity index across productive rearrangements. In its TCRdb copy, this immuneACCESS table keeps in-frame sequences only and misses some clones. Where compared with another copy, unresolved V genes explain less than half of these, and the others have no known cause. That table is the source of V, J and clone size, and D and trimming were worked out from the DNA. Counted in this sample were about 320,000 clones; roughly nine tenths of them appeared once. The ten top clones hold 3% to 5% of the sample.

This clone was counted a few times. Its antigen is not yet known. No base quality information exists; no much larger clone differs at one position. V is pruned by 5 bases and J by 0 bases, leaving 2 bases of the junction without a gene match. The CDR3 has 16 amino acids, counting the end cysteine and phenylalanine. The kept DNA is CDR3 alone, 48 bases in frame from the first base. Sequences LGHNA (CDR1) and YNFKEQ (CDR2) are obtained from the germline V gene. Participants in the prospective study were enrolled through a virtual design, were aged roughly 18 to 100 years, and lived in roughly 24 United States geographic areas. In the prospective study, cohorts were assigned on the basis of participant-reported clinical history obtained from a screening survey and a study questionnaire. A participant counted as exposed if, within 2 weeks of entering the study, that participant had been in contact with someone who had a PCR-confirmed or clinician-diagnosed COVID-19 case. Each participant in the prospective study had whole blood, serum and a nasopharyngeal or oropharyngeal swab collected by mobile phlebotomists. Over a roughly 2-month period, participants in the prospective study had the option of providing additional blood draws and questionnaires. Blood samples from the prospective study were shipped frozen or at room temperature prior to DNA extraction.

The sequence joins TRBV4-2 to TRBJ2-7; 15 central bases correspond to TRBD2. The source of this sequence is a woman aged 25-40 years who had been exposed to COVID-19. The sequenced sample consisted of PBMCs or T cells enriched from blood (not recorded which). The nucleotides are TGTGCCAGCAGCGAGGGACTAGCGGGGGGCTCCTACGAGCAGTACTTC. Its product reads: CASSEGLAGGSYEQYF.